This TCR beta chain was observed in a study of cytomegalovirus exposure and HLA in healthy donors. With regard to this clone: Its antigen remains unknown.

Notes on the study in general: TRBV6-2, TRBV6-3 and some other V segments were unresolvable in 87-base-pair reads. According to reports, the classifier identified cytomegalovirus status with high specificity and sensitivity. Many donors carried some public TCRs, although rarity characterized most TCR sequences. Later work associated roughly 17,000 TCR beta sequences with HLA alleles at 0.05 false discovery rate.

The CDR3 has 14 residues. Deletions cut 5 bases from V and 3 bases from J, with 14 bases between. The V gene's germline CDR1 is MNHNS and CDR2 SASEGT. 13 Jbeta primers and 60 Vbeta primers were used for the PCR. Here immunoSEQ multiplex PCR was the method, and the copy in TCRdb shows in-frame clones only, minus some. The sample carries 85,000 to 90,000 clones, about three quarters recorded once. The clonotype comes from a man in his thirties or forties in good health and CMV-seropositive. The chain recombines TRBV6-1 with TRBJ2-7; TRBD1 is a possible D gene (5 bases). The material sequenced was PBMCs. CDR3: CASSFETENYEQYF. The CDR3, as DNA: TGTGCCAGCAGTTTTGAGACAGAGAACTACGAGCAGTACTTC.